These 2 T cell receptor beta chains were sequenced from one sample in a study of blood T cell repertoires in COVID-19 (dated by TCRdb to the early 2020s). Library generation was performed with the immunoSEQ multiplex PCR assay. TCRdb took this table from immuneACCESS and kept in-frame rearrangements with V and J called. Such tables lack part of the clones; where checked against another copy, unresolved V genes explain under half of the gap, and the rest is unexplained. Here the sample has some 150,000 clones; about 85% occur a single time. Of the sample, 4% to 5% is held by the ten largest clones. Source material: peripheral blood. The receptors come from a woman aged 70 to 79 with COVID-19, enrolled during active disease.

The gene calls are TRBV7-2 and TRBJ1-1; D is undetermined. The CDR3 length is 14 residues. Trimming pared 3 bases from V and 0 bases from J, leaving 8 bases between. CDR1 and CDR2 from the germline V gene are SGHTA and FQGNSA. The CDR3 sequence: CASSFGRVNTEAFF. For the CDR3, the DNA is TGTGCCAGCAGCTTCGGGAGGGTGAACACTGAAGCTTTCTTT.

The chain employs TRBV6-5 and TRBJ1-2; 7 nucleotides match TRBD1. Germline V gene sequence: CDR1 MNHEY, CDR2 SVGAGI. The CDR3 extends over 15 amino acids. V gave up 6 bases and J gave up 3 bases; unmatched junction bases: 10. This chain's CDR3 is CASRHQGVSDYGYTF. The CDR3 nucleotides read TGTGCCAGCAGGCATCAGGGGGTGTCTGACTATGGCTACACCTTC.